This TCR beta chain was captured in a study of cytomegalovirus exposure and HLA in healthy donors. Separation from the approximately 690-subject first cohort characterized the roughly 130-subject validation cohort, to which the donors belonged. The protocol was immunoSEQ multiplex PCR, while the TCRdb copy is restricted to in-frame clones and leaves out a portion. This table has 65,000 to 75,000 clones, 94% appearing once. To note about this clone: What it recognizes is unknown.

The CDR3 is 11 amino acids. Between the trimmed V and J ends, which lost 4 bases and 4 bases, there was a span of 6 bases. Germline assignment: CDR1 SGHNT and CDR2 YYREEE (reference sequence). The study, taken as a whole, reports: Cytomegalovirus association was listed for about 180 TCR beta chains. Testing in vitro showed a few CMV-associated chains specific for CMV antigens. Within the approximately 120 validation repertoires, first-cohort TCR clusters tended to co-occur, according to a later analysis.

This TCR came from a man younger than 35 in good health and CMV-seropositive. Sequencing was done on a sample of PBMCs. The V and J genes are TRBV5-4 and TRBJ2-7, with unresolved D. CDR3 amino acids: CASSTYYEQYF. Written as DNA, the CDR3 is TGTGCCAGCAGCACATATTACGAGCAGTACTTC. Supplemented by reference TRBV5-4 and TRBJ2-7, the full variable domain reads ETGVTQSPTHLIKTRGQQVTLRCSSQSGHNTVSWYQQALGQGPQFIFQYYREEENGRGNFPPRFSGLQFPNYSSELNVNALELDDSALYLCASSTYYEQYFGPGTRLTVT.